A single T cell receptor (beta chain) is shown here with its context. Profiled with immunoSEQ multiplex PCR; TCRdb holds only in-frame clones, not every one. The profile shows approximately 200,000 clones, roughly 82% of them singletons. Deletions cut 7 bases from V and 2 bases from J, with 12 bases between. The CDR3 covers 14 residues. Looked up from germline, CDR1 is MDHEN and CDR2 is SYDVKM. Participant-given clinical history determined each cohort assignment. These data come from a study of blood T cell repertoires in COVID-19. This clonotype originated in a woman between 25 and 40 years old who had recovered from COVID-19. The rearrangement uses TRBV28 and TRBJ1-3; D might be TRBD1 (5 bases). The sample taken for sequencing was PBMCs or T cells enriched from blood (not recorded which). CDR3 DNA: TGTGCCAGCACCCCCGGGGGAACTGGAAACACCATATATTTT. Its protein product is CASTPGGTGNTIYF.